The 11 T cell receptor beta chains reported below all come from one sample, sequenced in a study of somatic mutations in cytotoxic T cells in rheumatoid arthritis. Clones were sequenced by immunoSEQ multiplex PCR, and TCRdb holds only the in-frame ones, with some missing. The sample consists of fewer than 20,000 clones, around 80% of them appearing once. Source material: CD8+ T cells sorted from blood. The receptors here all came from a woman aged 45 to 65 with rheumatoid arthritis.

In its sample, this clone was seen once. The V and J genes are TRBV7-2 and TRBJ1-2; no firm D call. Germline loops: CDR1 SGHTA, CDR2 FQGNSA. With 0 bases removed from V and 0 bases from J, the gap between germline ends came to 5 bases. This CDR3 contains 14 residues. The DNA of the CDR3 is TGTGCCAGCAGCTTAGCGCAGACTAACTATGGCTACACCTTC. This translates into CASSLAQTNYGYTF.

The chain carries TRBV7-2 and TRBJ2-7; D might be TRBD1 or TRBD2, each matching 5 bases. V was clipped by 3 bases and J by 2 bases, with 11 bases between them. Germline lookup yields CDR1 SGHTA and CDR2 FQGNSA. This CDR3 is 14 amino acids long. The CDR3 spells CASSFPGRTYEQYF. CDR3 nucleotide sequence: TGTGCCAGCAGCTTCCCGGGACGTACCTACGAGCAGTACTTC.

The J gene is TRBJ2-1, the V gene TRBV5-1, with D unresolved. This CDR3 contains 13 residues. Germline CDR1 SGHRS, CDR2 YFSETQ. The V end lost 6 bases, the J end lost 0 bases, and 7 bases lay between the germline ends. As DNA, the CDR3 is TGCGCCAGCACGAGCCACTCCTACAATGAGCAGTTCTTC. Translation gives CASTSHSYNEQFF. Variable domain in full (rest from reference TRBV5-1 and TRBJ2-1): KAGVTQTPRYLIKTRGQQVTLSCSPISGHRSVSWYQQTPGQGLQFLFEYFSETQRNKGNFPGRFSGRQFSNSRSEMNVSTLELGDSALYLCASTSHSYNEQFFGPGTRLTVL.

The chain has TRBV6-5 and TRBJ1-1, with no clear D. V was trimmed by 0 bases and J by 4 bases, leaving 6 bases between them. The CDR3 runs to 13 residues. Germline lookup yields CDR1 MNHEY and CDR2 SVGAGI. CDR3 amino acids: CASSYSTGTEAFF. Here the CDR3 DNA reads TGTGCCAGCAGTTACTCCACGGGCACTGAAGCTTTCTTT.

The CDR3 reads CASNSDEQFF. CDR3 sequence (DNA): TGTGCCAGCAACAGTGATGAGCAGTTCTTC. The chain combines TRBV5-5 with TRBJ2-1; D not resolved. Germline CDR1 SGHKS, CDR2 YYEKEE (reference sequence). The length of the CDR3 is 10 residues. Trimming took 6 bases from V and 8 from J, leaving 6 bases between them.

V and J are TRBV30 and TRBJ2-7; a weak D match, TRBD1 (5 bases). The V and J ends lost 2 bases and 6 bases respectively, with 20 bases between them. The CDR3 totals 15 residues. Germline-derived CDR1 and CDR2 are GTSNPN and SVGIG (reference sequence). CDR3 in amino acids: CAWSLGASVHAEQYF. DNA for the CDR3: TGTGCCTGGAGTCTTGGGGCGAGCGTTCACGCCGAGCAGTACTTC. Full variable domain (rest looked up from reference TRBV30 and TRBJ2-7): SQTIHQWPATLVQPVGSPLSLECTVEGTSNPNLYWYRQAAGRGLQLLFYSVGIGQISSEVPQNLSASRPQDRQFILSSKKLLLSDSGFYLCAWSLGASVHAEQYFGPGTRLTVT.

This chain's CDR3 is CASSLGLVGNEQFF. CDR3 sequence (DNA): TGTGCCAGCAGTCTAGGCCTAGTAGGCAATGAGCAGTTCTTC. The rearrangement joins TRBV27 to TRBJ2-1; D gene uncertain. The CDR3 has 14 residues. Germline lookup yields CDR1 MNHEY and CDR2 SMNVEV (reference sequence). V was pared by 5 bases and J by 6 bases, with 14 bases between.

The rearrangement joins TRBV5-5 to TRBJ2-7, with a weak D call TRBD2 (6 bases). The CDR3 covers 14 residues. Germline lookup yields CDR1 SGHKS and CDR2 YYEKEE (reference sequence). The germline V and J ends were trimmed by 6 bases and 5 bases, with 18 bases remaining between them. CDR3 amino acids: CASNGGGDPHEQYF. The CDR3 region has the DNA TGTGCCAGCAATGGAGGAGGGGACCCCCACGAGCAGTACTTC.

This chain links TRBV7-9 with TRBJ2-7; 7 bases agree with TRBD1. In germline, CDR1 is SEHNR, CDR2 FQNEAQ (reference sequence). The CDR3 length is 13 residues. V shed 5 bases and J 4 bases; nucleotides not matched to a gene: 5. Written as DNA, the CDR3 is TGTGCCAGCAGCGTCGGGACAGAATACGAGCAGTACTTC. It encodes CASSVGTEYEQYF.

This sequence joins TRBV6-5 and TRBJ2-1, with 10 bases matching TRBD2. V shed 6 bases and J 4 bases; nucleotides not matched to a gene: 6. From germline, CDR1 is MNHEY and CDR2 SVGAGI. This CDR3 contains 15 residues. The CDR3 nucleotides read TGTGCCAGCAGGACTAGCGGGCATTCTTACAATGAGCAGTTCTTC. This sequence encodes CASRTSGHSYNEQFF.

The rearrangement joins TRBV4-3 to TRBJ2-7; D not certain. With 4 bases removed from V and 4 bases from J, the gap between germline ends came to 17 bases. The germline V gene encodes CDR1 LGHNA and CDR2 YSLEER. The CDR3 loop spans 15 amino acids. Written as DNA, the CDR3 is TGCGCCAGCAGCCGTGCAACGGGTGGATTTTACGAGCAGTACTTC. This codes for CASSRATGGFYEQYF.